This T cell receptor beta chain emerged from a study of blood T cell repertoires in COVID-19. About the study: Acute and convalescent COVID-19 specimens originated in the United States, Italy and Spain. T cells, B-cell-depleted T cells, or PBMCs supplied cDNA or gDNA.

V lost 3 bases, J lost 3 bases, and 5 bases stayed unmatched. This CDR3 region has 15 residues. Germline V lookup: CDR1 KGHDR, CDR2 SFDVKD. In the source study's methods: Researchers report that nucleated cell counts were estimated from reference gene primer amplification. TCRdb keeps only in-frame clones here, not all; method: immunoSEQ multiplex PCR. V, J and clone size reflect that table, while D and trimming were determined from the DNA. Of around 180,000 clones in the sample, approximately 87% are singletons; the top ten hold around 21%. The chain is built from TRBV24-1 and TRBJ1-2; 8 bases fit TRBD1. Source material: peripheral blood. This clonotype originated in a man aged 65-85 years with active or convalescent COVID-19. CDR3 bases: TGTGCCACCAGTGATGGGCAGGGGGCGGACTATGGCTACACCTTC. This gives the protein CATSDGQGADYGYTF.